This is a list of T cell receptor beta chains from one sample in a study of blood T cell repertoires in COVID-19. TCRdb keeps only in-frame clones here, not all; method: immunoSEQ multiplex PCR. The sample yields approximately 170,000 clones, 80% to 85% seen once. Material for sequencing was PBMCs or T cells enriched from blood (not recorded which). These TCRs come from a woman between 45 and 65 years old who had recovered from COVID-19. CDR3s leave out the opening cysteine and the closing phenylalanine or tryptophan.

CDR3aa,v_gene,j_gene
ASSLGLASETQY,TRBV5-1,TRBJ2-5
ASRIDRDTQPNTEAF,TRBV19,TRBJ1-1
ASSYPPLEF,TRBV2,TRBJ2-1
ASRLAGLAKNIQY,TRBV19,TRBJ2-4
ASSTGQALNSPLH,TRBV18,TRBJ1-6
ASTSGRATLQETQY,TRBV27,TRBJ2-5
ASSIRTSGSYNEQF,TRBV11-2,TRBJ2-1
AIRGPDTSYGYT,TRBV10-3,TRBJ1-2
ASRQGAPGGANVLT,TRBV5-1,TRBJ2-6
ASSPRRAGTRTDTQY,TRBV19,TRBJ2-3
ASTPAGGKKLF,TRBV12-3/TRBV12-4,TRBJ2-2
ASSQGGGQTYGQY,TRBV3-1/TRBV3-2,TRBJ2-7
ASNRADTQY,TRBV6-5,TRBJ2-3
ASSQDRGTSETQY,TRBV4-3,TRBJ2-5
ASSQQGGHGYT,TRBV7-2,TRBJ1-2
ASSLGTVAYEQY,TRBV6-2/TRBV6-3,TRBJ2-7
ASSTGQGAVNEQF,TRBV18,TRBJ2-1
ASNQAGGWQETQY,TRBV9,TRBJ2-5
AAATGNEEPQH,TRBV10-3,TRBJ1-5
ASSPTGGSEAF,TRBV3-1/TRBV3-2,TRBJ1-1